The clone carrying this T cell receptor beta chain was counted ten times or more. Antigen specificity is unknown. This sample stems from a study of response to subunit inactivated influenza vaccine. There are 13 residues in the CDR3. The V end lost 6 bases, the J end lost 2 bases, and 11 bases lay between the germline ends. TCRdb reprocessed the RT-PCR reads with MiXCR, giving one entry per CDR3 protein. Among over 150,000 distinct CDR3 sequences listed, 13% to 15% were seen once. Study outcomes and limitations: Few additional T cells are recruited per seasonal influenza vaccination, authors suggested.

The sequencing here drew on CD8+ T cells sorted from PBMCs, taken 5 to 6 days after vaccination. This TCR derives from a man aged 50 to 60 who received an inactivated influenza vaccine. V gene TRBV12-3 or TRBV12-4 combines with J gene TRBJ2-7; weak D call: TRBD2 (6 bases). DNA of the CDR3: TGTGCCAGCAGCGGGGGAAGTGCCTACGAGCAGTACTTC. This encodes CASSGGSAYEQYF.